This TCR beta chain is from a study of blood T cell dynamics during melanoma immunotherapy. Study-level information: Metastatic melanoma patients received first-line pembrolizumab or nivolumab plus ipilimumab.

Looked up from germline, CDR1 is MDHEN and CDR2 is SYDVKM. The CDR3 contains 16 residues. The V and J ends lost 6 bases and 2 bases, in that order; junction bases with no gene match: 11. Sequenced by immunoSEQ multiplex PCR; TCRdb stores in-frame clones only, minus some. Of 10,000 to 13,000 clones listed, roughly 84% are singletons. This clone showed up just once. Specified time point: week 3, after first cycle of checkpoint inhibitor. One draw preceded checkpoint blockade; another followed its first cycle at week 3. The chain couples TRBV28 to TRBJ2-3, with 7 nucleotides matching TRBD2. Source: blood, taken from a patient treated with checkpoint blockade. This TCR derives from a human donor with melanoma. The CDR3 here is CASRPRWRGTTDTQYF. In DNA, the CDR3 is TGTGCCAGCAGACCCCGATGGCGGGGGACCACAGATACGCAGTATTTT.